Sequencing of this TCR beta chain was carried out in a study of blood T cell repertoires in COVID-19. Background on the study: Specimens from acute and convalescent COVID-19 originated in the United States, Italy and Spain.

This CDR3 region has 15 residues. CDR1 and CDR2 (germline): LNHDA, SQIVND (reference sequence). The V gene lost 5 bases and the J gene lost 0 bases, with 11 bases spanning the gap. Per the study methods: Quantification of nucleated cells was approximated via reference gene primer amplification. Data came from immunoSEQ multiplex PCR; TCRdb stores just in-frame clones and leaves some out. V, J and clone size were drawn from that table, and D and trimming were deduced from the DNA. The sample shows over 110,000 clones, about 89% of them seen only once. In assigning cohorts, the study relied on participant-reported clinical history. Two consecutive negative NP/OP PCR tests, clearance, or resolved symptoms defined Cohort 3 recovery.

Material: PBMCs or T cells enriched from blood (not recorded which). The V call is TRBV19, the J call TRBJ2-1; tentatively, D is TRBD2 (6 bases). The source is a man in his 60s who had recovered from COVID-19. The CDR3 DNA reads as TGTGCCAGTAGTGTGACTAGTTACTCCTACAATGAGCAGTTCTTC. It specifies CASSVTSYSYNEQFF.